The rows below give T cell receptor beta chains drawn from one sample of a study of cytomegalovirus exposure and HLA in healthy donors. Libraries were prepared by immunoSEQ multiplex PCR; TCRdb keeps only in-frame clonotypes and omits some of them. The sample lists about 94,000 clones; 6.5% to 8% were seen once. Sequencing was performed on PBMCs. Source of these receptors: a man aged 45-65 years in good health and CMV-seronegative. The CDR3 runs from the conserved cysteine through the conserved F or W. Fields, in order: CDR3 length, J gene, clone size, D gene, V gene, CDR3 protein, CDR3 DNA. A D gene is named only where the DNA matches it firmly. Expanded clones are given a class, and other clones once, few, many or no size at all.

>16|TRBJ2-6|few|TRBD1|TRBV28
CASTGTGVVGANVLTF
TGTGCCAGCACCGGGACAGGGGTTGTAGGGGCCAACGTCCTGACTTTC
>13|TRBJ1-2|few|.|TRBV27
CASSSLPGYGYTF
TGTGCCAGCAGTTCGTTACCGGGCTATGGCTACACCTTC
>15|TRBJ2-2|few|.|TRBV10-3
CAISLRSANTGELFF
TGTGCCATCAGTTTGAGAAGCGCGAACACCGGGGAGCTGTTTTTT
>13|TRBJ2-5|few|.|TRBV19
CASTSSGTGTQYF
TGTGCCAGTACCTCTAGCGGGACAGGGACCCAGTACTTC
>15|TRBJ2-1|few|.|TRBV15
CATSREGLSYNEQFF
TGTGCCACCAGCAGAGAGGGGCTATCCTACAATGAGCAGTTCTTC
>18|TRBJ2-6|few|TRBD1|TRBV5-1
CASSPGTGSQYGANVLTF
TGCGCCAGCAGCCCCGGGACAGGGTCCCAGTACGGGGCCAACGTCCTGACTTTC
>15|TRBJ1-4|.|TRBD1|TRBV7-2
CASSSSGGWGEKLFF
TGTGCCAGCAGCTCCTCAGGGGGCTGGGGTGAAAAACTGTTTTTT
>16|TRBJ2-7|.|.|TRBV21-1
CASSRISTASSYEQYF
TGTGCCAGCAGCCGAATTTCGACAGCCTCCTCCTACGAGCAGTACTTC
>14|TRBJ2-3|.|TRBD1|TRBV19
CASLDRGGTDTQYF
TGTGCCAGCTTGGACAGGGGTGGGACAGATACGCAGTATTTT
>16|TRBJ2-2|.|TRBD1|TRBV14
CASSPPGQGVTGELFF
TGTGCCAGCAGCCCCCCGGGACAGGGTGTCACCGGGGAGCTGTTTTTT
>15|TRBJ2-5|.|TRBD2|TRBV6-6
CASSLGGTLKETQYF
TGTGCCAGCAGCCTGGGAGGGACCCTAAAAGAGACCCAGTACTTC
>13|TRBJ1-1|.|TRBD1|TRBV28
CASTLDRVVEAFF
TGTGCCAGCACCCTGGACAGGGTCGTGGAAGCTTTCTTT
>14|TRBJ1-5|few|.|TRBV6-5
CASSYVRGGQPQHF
TGTGCCAGCAGTTATGTAAGGGGAGGTCAGCCCCAGCATTTT
>11|TRBJ1-2|.|.|TRBV2
CASSFSWGYTF
TGTGCCAGCAGTTTCAGTTGGGGCTACACCTTC
>16|TRBJ2-5|.|TRBD2|TRBV7-3
CASSPVAGNLQETQYF
TGTGCCAGCAGCCCGGTAGCGGGGAACCTCCAAGAGACCCAGTACTTC
>16|TRBJ2-3|few|.|TRBV5-4
CASSHSGGKSTDTQYF
TGTGCCAGCAGCCATTCTGGGGGCAAGAGCACAGATACGCAGTATTTT
>14|TRBJ1-3|few|TRBD1|TRBV11-2
CASSSGTGVNTIYF
TGTGCCAGCAGCTCAGGGACAGGGGTAAACACCATATATTTT
>14|TRBJ1-1|few|.|TRBV28
CASIPAGPNTEAFF
TGTGCCAGCATCCCGGCGGGACCTAACACTGAAGCTTTCTTT
>15|TRBJ2-1|.|TRBD2|TRBV4-3
CASSPGLAEWNEQFF
TGCGCCAGCAGCCCCGGACTAGCGGAGTGGAATGAGCAGTTCTTC
>14|TRBJ2-7|.|.|TRBV5-1
CASSQNTQGYEQYF
TGCGCCAGCAGCCAAAACACACAGGGTTACGAGCAGTACTTC
>16|TRBJ2-1|few|TRBD1|TRBV5-4
CASSLEGALSYNEQFF
TGTGCCAGCAGCTTGGAGGGGGCATTATCCTACAATGAGCAGTTCTTC
>13|TRBJ2-7|few|.|TRBV5-6
CASSLAVGDEQYF
TGTGCCAGCAGCTTGGCCGTAGGGGACGAGCAGTACTTC